The present entry profiles one TCR beta chain with its context. This CDR3 comprises 15 residues. Germline V gene sequence: CDR1 LGHNA, CDR2 YNFKEQ. Trimming took 6 bases from V and 3 from J, leaving 12 bases between them. Libraries were prepared by immunoSEQ multiplex PCR; TCRdb keeps only in-frame clonotypes and omits some of them. There are approximately 100,000 clones in the sample; around nine tenths occur only once, and about 19% lies in the top ten. The data stem from a study of control samples from healthy donors and cancer patients. Material: PBMCs. The clonotype was recovered from a man aged 55 to 70 with lung cancer. The rearrangement joins TRBV4-2 to TRBJ2-6; D gene unclear. CDR3 region: CASRRPQDGANVLTF. The DNA for the CDR3 is TGTGCCAGCAGGCGTCCCCAGGATGGGGCCAACGTCCTGACTTTC.